This T cell receptor (beta chain) was recorded in a study of T cells expressing NK-cell markers. The CDR3 is 16 residues long. Germline assignment: CDR1 KGHSH and CDR2 LQKENI. TCRdb re-called the 5' RACE reads and shows each CDR3 protein once, DNA omitted. This sample's table has fewer than 400,000 distinct CDR3 sequences. This rearrangement joins TRBV18 to TRBJ2-2; TCRdb's D call, TRBD2, is unchecked because there is no DNA. The receptor was isolated from a man aged 18-70 years in good health. The specimen sequenced was blood T cells: a sorted CD56 or NKG2C T cell subset, CD4+ or CD8+ T cells, or bulk PBMC T cells (not recorded which). The CDR3 loop reads CASSPRDGLNTGELFF. Together with reference TRBV18 and TRBJ2-2, the CDR3 gives the full variable domain: NAGVMQNPRHLVRRRGQEARLRCSPMKGHSHVYWYRQLPEEGLKFMVYLQKENIIDESGMPKERFSAEFPKEGPSILRIQQVVRGDSAAYFCASSPRDGLNTGELFFGEGSRLTVL.